These 7 T cell receptor beta chains were sequenced from one sample in a study of breast tumors, draining lymph nodes, adjacent tissues. The lymph nodes were axillary draining lymph nodes from breast cancer patients. TCRdb re-called the multiplex PCR reads through MiXCR, storing one row per CDR3 protein. Of approximately 300,000 distinct CDR3 sequences detected, over 30% appear once; the ten largest clones hold more than 0.85%. The sample comprised axillary lymph node tissue. The source is a female donor with breast cancer. Some clones in this sample may be carry-over from other donors' samples.

This clonotype came up many times. The V and J genes are TRBV5-1 and TRBJ2-3; TRBD2 agrees at 11 bases. After removal of 7 bases from V and 6 bases from J, the junction contained 7 bases not matched to a gene. Germline CDR1 reads SGHRS; CDR2 reads YFSETQ. The CDR3 has 14 residues. CDR3 sequence reads: CASSGLAARDTQYF. The DNA of the CDR3 is TGCGCCAGCTCGGGACTAGCGGCCCGGGATACGCAGTATTTT.

As to this clonotype: This clone may be a read error of a much larger clone one base away. The chain links TRBV19 to TRBJ2-2, with D possibly being TRBD2 (5 bases). CDR1 is LNHDA, CDR2 SQIVND, per germline (reference sequence). The CDR3 runs 15 residues. The CDR3 protein is CASTVGVPNTGELVF. DNA of the CDR3: TGTGCCAGTACGGTTGGGGTCCCGAACACCGGGGAGCTGGTTTTT.

The chain employs TRBV19 and TRBJ1-4; D unresolved. Trimming took off 8 bases at V and 2 bases at J, with 18 bases between the two ends. Germline CDR1 and CDR2: LNHDA and SQIVND (reference sequence). The CDR3 covers 16 residues. CDR3 in amino acids: CASGREQIVTNEKLFF. CDR3 coding DNA: TGTGCCAGTGGGAGGGAGCAGATCGTGACTAATGAAAAACTGTTTTTT.

This clonotype came up a few times. J is TRBJ2-2 and V is TRBV6-4; D is possibly TRBD2 (5 bases). CDR1 and CDR2 from the germline V gene are MRHNA and SNTAGT. V lost 5 bases to trimming and J lost 0 bases, with 13 bases between them. The CDR3 spans 16 residues. The CDR3 DNA is TGTGCCAGCAGTCACGAGTGGGAGACGAACACCGGGGAGCTGTTTTTT. Its protein is CASSHEWETNTGELFF.

The chain has TRBV5-4 and TRBJ2-4, with D possibly being TRBD2 (6 bases). The germline V gene encodes CDR1 SGHNT and CDR2 YYREEE (reference sequence). CDR3 length: 14 residues. V lost 1 base and J lost 5, with 10 bases in between. The CDR3 nucleotides are TGTGCCAGCAGCTTGTCCGGGAGTGAAAACATTCAGTACTTC. It specifies CASSLSGSENIQYF.

Concerning this clonotype: Since a much larger clone is just one base distant, this may be a read error. The chain has TRBV14 and TRBJ2-1; D gene unclear. The CDR3 length is 14 residues. The germline CDR1 and CDR2 sequences are SGHDN and FVKESK. This CDR3 reads CASSLRRTSNEQSF. In DNA, the CDR3 is TGTGCCAGCAGCCTGCGACGCACAAGCAATGAGCAGTCCTTC.

The genes are TRBV5-8 and TRBJ2-4; no clear D. The germline V gene encodes CDR1 SGHTS and CDR2 YDEGEE. The CDR3 has 13 residues. The ends were cut back, 3 bases at V and 1 base at J, with 5 bases in the middle. The CDR3 coding sequence is TGTGCCAGCAGCTCAGAGGCCAAAAACATTCAGTACTTC. Protein: CASSSEAKNIQYF. Based on the CDR3 plus reference TRBV5-8 and TRBJ2-4, the full variable domain is EAGVTQSPTHLIKTRGQQATLRCSPISGHTSVYWYQQALGLGLQFLLWYDEGEERNRGNFPPRFSGRQFPNYSSELNVNALELEDSALYLCASSSEAKNIQYFGAGTRLSVL.